These 27 T cell receptor beta chains were all obtained from the same sample, sequenced in a study of CD8 T cells in ankylosing spondylitis. Overall study findings and caveats: Characteristic, it appeared, of ankylosing spondylitis blood was a TCR beta motif of about eight highly homologous variants.

TCRdb redid the calling of the 5' RACE reads with MiXCR, one entry per CDR3 protein. The sample records 450,000 to 550,000 distinct CDR3 sequences, about 5.4% being singletons. Antigen specificity for these receptors is unknown. The sequenced sample consisted of blood, either unsorted or a sorted T cell fraction (not recorded which). These receptor sequences come from a male donor with ankylosing spondylitis.

This clonotype occurred many times. The rearrangement links TRBV7-2 to TRBJ1-4; the match to TRBD1 covers 7 bases. CDR1 is SGHTA and CDR2 is FQGNSA in the germline V gene. The CDR3 sequence is 14 residues long. V lost 4 bases and J lost 4; bases outside the gene matches: 3. This CDR3 is CASSSGQNNEKLFF. In DNA form, the CDR3 reads TGTGCCAGCAGCTCGGGACAGAATAATGAAAAACTGTTTTTT.

This clonotype was observed at least ten times. The rearrangement links TRBV7-6 to TRBJ2-5; TRBD1 agrees at 8 bases. This CDR3 has 15 residues. V was clipped by 1 base and J by 7 bases; unmatched bases: 8. Germline V lookup: CDR1 SGHVS, CDR2 FNYEAQ. DNA for the CDR3: TGTGCCAGCAGCTTAGTTGGGACAGGCGGCGGGACCCAGTACTTC. Translating gives CASSLVGTGGGTQYF.

There are many counts of this clonotype. The chain combines TRBV29-1 with TRBJ2-2; the D gene is possibly TRBD2 (5 bases). This CDR3 is built from 13 residues. Trimming shortened V by 8 bases and J by 5 bases, and 15 bases separated the two germline ends. Germline values: CDR1 SQVTM, CDR2 ANQGSEA. For the CDR3, the DNA is TGCAGCTTCGGCCTCGGCGGGACCGGGGAGCTGTTTTTT. Translating it yields CSFGLGGTGELFF.

The chain joins TRBV7-6 to TRBJ2-3; 9 nucleotides match TRBD2. Trimming took 1 base from V and 11 from J; bases not matched to a gene: 13. The germline gives CDR1 SGHVS, CDR2 FNYEAQ. The CDR3 runs 16 residues. CDR3 amino acids: CASSLVAGGGSTRQYF. CDR3 nucleotide sequence: TGTGCCAGCAGCTTAGTGGCGGGGGGGGGCTCTACAAGGCAGTATTTT.

This clonotype was detected a few times. The chain has TRBV13 and TRBJ2-7, with a weak D call TRBD2 (6 bases). In germline, CDR1 is PRHDT, CDR2 FYEKMQ (reference sequence). V lost 1 base and J lost 6, with 10 bases in between. The CDR3 is made up of 13 amino acids. Written as DNA, the CDR3 is TGTGCCAGCAGCTTAGCATCGGGGGTCGAGCAGTACTTC. It is translated as CASSLASGVEQYF.

The genes are TRBV12-3 or TRBV12-4 and TRBJ1-1; TRBD1 aligns across 8 bases. The CDR3 spans 15 residues. J gave up 1 base and V 6 bases, and 7 bases lay outside the gene matches. The CDR3 DNA sequence: TGTGCCAGCAGGGACGACAGGGGTGGGAACACTGAAGCTTTCTTT. It translates to CASRDDRGGNTEAFF.

In its sample, this clonotype was seen many times. The chain employs TRBV5-1 and TRBJ2-7; weak D call: TRBD2 (6 bases). The ends were cut back, 3 bases at V and 7 bases at J, with 20 bases in the middle. CDR3 length equals 15 residues. The germline V gene encodes CDR1 SGHRS and CDR2 YFSETQ. The CDR3 here is CASSSVGTPAREQYF. CDR3 DNA sequence: TGCGCCAGCAGCTCCGTTGGGACTCCAGCGCGGGAGCAGTACTTC.

There are a few counts of this clonotype. The chain uses TRBV7-2 and TRBJ2-3; 8 bases agree with TRBD2. Germline V gene lookup returns CDR1 SGHTA and CDR2 FQGNSA. CDR3 length: 16 amino acids. J gave up 2 bases and V 5 bases, and 9 bases lay outside the gene matches. CDR3 region: CASSPPTGGSTDTQYF. CDR3 bases: TGTGCCAGCAGCCCCCCCACGGGAGGGTCCACAGATACGCAGTATTTT. Based on the CDR3 plus reference TRBV7-2 and TRBJ2-3, the full variable domain is GAGVSQSPSNKVTEKGKDVELRCDPISGHTALYWYRQSLGQGLEFLIYFQGNSAPDKSGLPSDRFSAERTGGSVSTLTIQRTQQEDSAVYLCASSPPTGGSTDTQYFGPGTRLTVL.

This clonotype was seen ten or more times. The chain combines TRBV5-1 with TRBJ2-7; TRBD1 matches at 8 bases. V dropped 4 bases and J dropped 5; count of bases not matched to a gene: 11. The CDR3 loop spans 15 amino acids. Germline assignment: CDR1 SGHRS and CDR2 YFSETQ. The CDR3 region has the DNA TGCGCCAGCAGCCGAGGACAGGGTCAAGTCGACGAGCAGTACTTC. Amino acids: CASSRGQGQVDEQYF. Variable domain in full (rest from reference TRBV5-1 and TRBJ2-7): KAGVTQTPRYLIKTRGQQVTLSCSPISGHRSVSWYQQTPGQGLQFLFEYFSETQRNKGNFPGRFSGRQFSNSRSEMNVSTLELGDSALYLCASSRGQGQVDEQYFGPGTRLTVT.

This clonotype was counted many times. The CDR3 DNA reads as TGTGCCAGCAGTGACTCGGTCCCGAGGGCCAAAAACATTCAGTACTTC. Amino acid sequence: CASSDSVPRAKNIQYF. The V call is TRBV6-4, the J call TRBJ2-4, with D unresolved. The CDR3 contains 16 residues. V lost 0 bases and J 1 base, leaving 10 bases between the germline ends. Germline CDR1 and CDR2: MRHNA and SNTAGT.

This clonotype was found many times. V gene TRBV7-2 combines with J gene TRBJ1-2; D may be TRBD1 (6 bases). The germline V and J ends were trimmed by 0 bases and 6 bases, with 11 bases remaining between them. The CDR3 totals 14 residues. CDR1 and CDR2 from the germline V gene are SGHTA and FQGNSA. The CDR3 loop is CASSLALGDNGYTF. DNA for the CDR3: TGTGCCAGCAGCTTAGCGTTAGGGGACAATGGCTACACCTTC.

This clonotype has a count of ten or more. The gene calls are TRBV29-1 and TRBJ2-1; TRBD2 matches 14 bases. With 4 bases clipped from V and 8 bases from J, the junction kept 7 bases outside the gene matches. Germline V CDR1 and CDR2: SQVTM, ANQGSEA. The CDR3 has 15 residues. Here the CDR3 reads CSVGGTSGSIHEQFF. The CDR3 nucleotides are TGCAGCGTTGGGGGGACTAGCGGGAGTATCCATGAGCAGTTCTTC.

Concerning this clonotype itself: Mismatch with germline at one junction end may stem from a read error. The chain recombines TRBV7-7 with TRBJ2-5; 7 bases fit TRBD2. The CDR3 is 14 amino acids. Germline V gene data show CDR1 as SSHAT and CDR2 as FNYEAQ (reference sequence). The CDR3 coding sequence is TGTGCTAGCAGCTTAGGCGGGAGCGCATTGTCCCAGTACTTC. This encodes CASSLGGSALSQYF.

In the case of this clonotype: Germline and junction disagree at one end, which may indicate a read error. The rearrangement joins TRBV28 to TRBJ2-7; tentatively, D is TRBD1 (5 bases). The CDR3 sequence is 13 residues long. Germline V gene sequence: CDR1 MDHEN, CDR2 SYDVKM. The CDR3 sequence: CASSSTVNYDQYF. The CDR3 nucleotides are TGTGCCAGCAGTTCGACAGTAAACTACGACCAGTACTTC.

This clonotype was seen repeatedly, ten times or more. The gene calls are TRBV20-1 and TRBJ2-4; possibly TRBD1 or TRBD2 for D (5 bases each). Trimming removed 6 bases from V and 0 bases from J, with 15 bases in between. Germline CDR1 is DFQATT and CDR2 is SNEGSKA (reference sequence). The CDR3 sequence is 15 residues long. This CDR3 is CSAKRGVSAKNIQYF. CDR3 coding DNA: TGCAGTGCCAAAAGAGGGGTCTCAGCCAAAAACATTCAGTACTTC.

This clonotype was counted many times. The rearrangement joins TRBV6-2 or TRBV6-3 to TRBJ1-1, with a tentative D call TRBD1 (6 bases). V lost 1 base and J 1 base, leaving 10 bases between the germline ends. The germline gives CDR1 MNHEY, CDR2 SVGEGT. There are 15 residues in the CDR3. This chain's CDR3 is CASSYLGAGNTEAFF. CDR3 in DNA: TGTGCCAGCAGTTACTTGGGGGCGGGGAACACTGAAGCTTTCTTT.

J is TRBJ2-3 and V is TRBV28; no firm D call. Trimming took off 2 bases at V and 0 bases at J, with 9 bases between the two ends. Germline V gene sequence: CDR1 MDHEN, CDR2 SYDVKM. The CDR3 loop spans 15 amino acids. The CDR3 spells CASSLRVGSTDTQYF. In DNA form, the CDR3 reads TGTGCCAGCAGTTTAAGGGTCGGGAGCACAGATACGCAGTATTTT. The whole variable domain, remainder taken from reference TRBV28 and TRBJ2-3, is DVKVTQSSRYLVKRTGEKVFLECVQDMDHENMFWYRQDPGLGLRLIYFSYDVKMKEKGDIPEGYSVSREKKERFSLILESASTNQTSMYLCASSLRVGSTDTQYFGPGTRLTVL.

This clonotype was counted at least ten times. The rearrangement uses TRBV12-3 or TRBV12-4 and TRBJ2-3, with D hard to call. Trimming cost V 3 bases and J 1 base, with 8 bases left between them. The CDR3 extends over 14 amino acids. CDR3 DNA sequence: TGTGCCAGCAGTTTCCGGGCACGCACAGATACGCAGTATTTT. Protein sequence: CASSFRARTDTQYF.

This clonotype has ten or more counts. The J gene is TRBJ1-3, the V gene TRBV6-1, with unresolved D. V was pared by 2 bases and J by 3 bases, with 17 bases between. Germline-derived CDR1 and CDR2 are MNHNS and SASEGT. The CDR3 consists of 17 residues. CDR3 sequence: CASSESRGSAIGNTIYF. CDR3 in DNA: TGTGCCAGCAGTGAAAGCCGAGGGTCCGCGATTGGAAACACCATATATTTT.

This clonotype was observed at least ten times. CDR3 sequence: CASSSRTGQGARGYGYTF. CDR3 nucleotides: TGTGCCAGCAGCTCGAGGACGGGACAGGGGGCGAGAGGCTATGGCTACACCTTC. The V and J genes are TRBV7-3 and TRBJ1-2; 12 bases align to TRBD1. The length of the CDR3 is 18 residues. With V trimmed by 4 bases and J by 4 bases, 13 bases remained unmatched. The germline V gene encodes CDR1 SGHTA and CDR2 FQGTGA.

This clonotype was found many times. The rearrangement links TRBV20-1 to TRBJ2-5; D is perhaps TRBD2 (5 bases). Looked up from germline, CDR1 is DFQATT and CDR2 is SNEGSKA (reference sequence). V lost 5 bases to trimming and J lost 1 base, with 17 bases between them. The CDR3 extends over 15 amino acids. CDR3 sequence (DNA): TGCAGTGCTCCCCATTGGCGGGCGCGCCAAGAGACCCAGTACTTC. Translated: CSAPHWRARQETQYF.

The rearrangement links TRBV3-1 to TRBJ2-7; TRBD2 matches 7 bases. Trimming removed 4 bases from V and 6 bases from J; junction bases left unmatched: 9. There are 14 residues in the CDR3. Germline CDR1 reads LGHDT; CDR2 reads YNNKEL (reference sequence). In DNA, the CDR3 is TGTGCCAGCAGCCTTTTCAGACTAGCAACCGAGCAGTACTTC. Translating it yields CASSLFRLATEQYF.

This clonotype was seen more than once but under ten times. This chain joins TRBV14 and TRBJ2-5; no reliable D call. V lost 5 bases and J lost 5, with 15 bases in between. The CDR3 sequence is 14 residues long. CDR1 is SGHDN and CDR2 is FVKESK in the germline V gene. For the CDR3, the DNA is TGTGCCAGCAGCACTCTGGCTTCTTGGGAGACCCAGTACTTC. Amino acids: CASSTLASWETQYF.

This clonotype has a count of ten or more. The V gene is TRBV12-3 or TRBV12-4, the J gene TRBJ1-4; 7 nucleotides align to TRBD1. The CDR3 is 15 amino acids. The junction had 3 bases not matched to a gene; V was cut back by 2 bases and J by 3 bases. The CDR3 protein is CASSLTGAANEKLFF. The CDR3 coding sequence is TGTGCCAGCAGTTTAACAGGGGCCGCTAATGAAAAACTGTTTTTT.

This clonotype was seen a handful of times. The gene calls are TRBV27 and TRBJ2-7, with D uncertain. Germline CDR1 MNHEY, CDR2 SMNVEV (reference sequence). The germline V and J ends were trimmed by 1 base and 3 bases, with 22 bases remaining between them. The length of the CDR3 is 18 residues. CDR3 in DNA: TGTGCCAGCAGTTTATTTGGTGGCGTGGCAGACTCATTCTACGAGCAGTACTTC. This translates into CASSLFGGVADSFYEQYF.

This clonotype was seen only a few times. In DNA, the CDR3 is TGCGCCAGCAGCTTGGATTCCCAGGGGGGCTACGAGCAGTACTTC. This gives the protein CASSLDSQGGYEQYF. The chain uses TRBV5-1 and TRBJ2-7; TRBD1 might be the D (7 bases). The germline V gene has CDR1 SGHRS and CDR2 YFSETQ. V was shortened by 0 bases and J by 3 bases, with 13 bases between the two germline ends. The CDR3 is 15 residues long.

This clonotype was recorded at least ten times. This sequence joins TRBV20-1 and TRBJ2-3; 11 nucleotides agree with TRBD2. Trimming removed 6 bases from V and 4 bases from J; junction bases left unmatched: 6. Germline lookup yields CDR1 DFQATT and CDR2 SNEGSKA (reference sequence). The CDR3 runs to 14 residues. CDR3 residues: CSAYSGRVSDTQYF. CDR3 DNA: TGCAGTGCCTATAGCGGGAGGGTTTCAGATACGCAGTATTTT.